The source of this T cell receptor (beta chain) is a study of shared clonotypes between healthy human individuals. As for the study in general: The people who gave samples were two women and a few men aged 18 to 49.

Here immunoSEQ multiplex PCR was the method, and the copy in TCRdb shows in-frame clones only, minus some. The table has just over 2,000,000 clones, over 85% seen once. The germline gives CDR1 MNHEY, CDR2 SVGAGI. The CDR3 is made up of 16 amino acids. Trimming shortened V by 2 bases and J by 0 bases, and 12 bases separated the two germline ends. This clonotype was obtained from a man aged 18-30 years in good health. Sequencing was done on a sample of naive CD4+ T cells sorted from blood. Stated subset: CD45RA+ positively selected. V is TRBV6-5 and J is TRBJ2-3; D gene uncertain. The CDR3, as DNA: TGTGCCAGCAGTTACGGGTTCGAGACTAGCACAGATACGCAGTATTTT. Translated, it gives CASSYGFETSTDTQYF.